This record looks at one T cell receptor (beta chain) sequence and its context. The entry originates in a study of blood T cell repertoires in COVID-19. Study background: Sites across the United States, Italy and Spain contributed samples from acute and convalescent COVID-19.

This CDR3 spans 18 amino acids. Trimming stripped 2 bases from V and 0 bases from J, with 14 bases between. Germline V lookup: CDR1 ENHRY, CDR2 SYGVKD. Recruitment covered roughly 22 US areas and drew participants whose ages spanned about 18 to 95 years. Clinical history as reported by participants underpinned cohort assignment. Original processing notes: How many nucleated cells were present was estimated from reference gene primer amplification. Data came from immunoSEQ multiplex PCR; TCRdb stores just in-frame clones and leaves some out. V and J calls and clone size are copied from that table; D and trimming were computed from the DNA. The sample has approximately 150,000 clones, more than 65% seen once.

The rearrangement joins TRBV10-3 to TRBJ2-6; tentative D call: TRBD1 (6 bases). Sequenced material: PBMCs or T cells enriched from blood (not recorded which). The TCR was taken from a man aged 55 to 70 who had recovered from COVID-19. CDR3: CAISEPRTALSGANVLTF. CDR3 coding DNA: TGTGCCATCAGTGAGCCACGGACAGCCCTCTCTGGGGCCAACGTCCTGACTTTC.